Given below is one T cell receptor (beta chain) in context. Antigen specificity is unknown. The data were obtained in a study of beta chain features in type 1 diabetes. Study findings and constraints: Within each of all four CD4+ subsets, Type 1 diabetes patients had TCRB CDR3s that were moderately but significantly shorter. Still unanswered here is whether HLA type influences TCRB rearrangement. Shorter templates may be favored by PCR, equally so in patients and controls.

The CDR3 runs to 12 residues. Looked up from germline, CDR1 is SQVTM and CDR2 is ANQGSEA. Trimming shortened V by 7 bases and J by 9 bases, and 19 bases separated the two germline ends. Expressed TCRB transcripts were sequenced because the entire RNA isolate underwent reverse transcription. The method was immunoSEQ multiplex PCR; TCRdb's version includes in-frame clones alone and lacks a portion of them. The repertoire holds under 500,000 clones, around 30% seen once, with 0.05% to 0.065% in the top ten. The source of this sequence is a man aged 18-30 years in good health. This chain joins TRBV29-1 and TRBJ2-7, with D perhaps matching TRBD1 (6 bases). The source material was naive CD4+ T cells from blood. In DNA form, the CDR3 reads TGCAGCGGCATGAATGTGGGGACATCGCAGTACTTC. Translating gives CSGMNVGTSQYF.